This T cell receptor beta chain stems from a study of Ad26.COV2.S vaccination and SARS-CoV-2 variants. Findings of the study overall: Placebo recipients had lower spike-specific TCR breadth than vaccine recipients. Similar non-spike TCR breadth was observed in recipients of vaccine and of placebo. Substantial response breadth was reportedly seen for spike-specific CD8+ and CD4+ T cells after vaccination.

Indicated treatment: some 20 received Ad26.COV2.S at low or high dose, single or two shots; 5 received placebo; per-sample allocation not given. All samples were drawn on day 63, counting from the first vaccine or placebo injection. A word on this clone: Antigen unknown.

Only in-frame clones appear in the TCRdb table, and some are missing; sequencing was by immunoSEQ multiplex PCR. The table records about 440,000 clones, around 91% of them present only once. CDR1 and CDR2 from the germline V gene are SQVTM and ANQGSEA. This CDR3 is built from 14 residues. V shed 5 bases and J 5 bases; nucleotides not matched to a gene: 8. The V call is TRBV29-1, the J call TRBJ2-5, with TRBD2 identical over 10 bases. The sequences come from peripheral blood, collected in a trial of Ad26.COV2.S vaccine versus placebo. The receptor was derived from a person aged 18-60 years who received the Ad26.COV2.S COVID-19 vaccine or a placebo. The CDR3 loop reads CSVKPEREGETQYF. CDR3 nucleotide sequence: TGCAGCGTTAAGCCCGAGCGGGAGGGTGAGACCCAGTACTTC.